This is a list of T cell receptor beta chains from one sample in a study of T cell responses to AZD1222 COVID-19 vaccine. Sequenced by immunoSEQ multiplex PCR; TCRdb stores in-frame clones only, minus some. The sample yields roughly 120,000 clones, approximately 90% seen once. This specimen consisted of peripheral blood, obtained on day 0 of AZD1222 vaccination. The receptor set was obtained from an adult in good health. CDR3s include the opening cysteine and the closing phenylalanine or tryptophan. The order of the fields is V gene, clone size, D gene, J gene, CDR3 DNA, CDR3 protein. A D gene is named only where the DNA matches it firmly. A row's size may be missing; if present it is once, few, many or a size class.

v_call: TRBV4-1
clone_size: NA
d_call: NA
j_call: TRBJ1-1
cdr3_nt: TGCGCCAGCAGCCAAGCTCCGACAGTTACTGAAGCTTTCTTT
cdr3_aa: CASSQAPTVTEAFF

v_call: TRBV5-1
clone_size: NA
d_call: NA
j_call: TRBJ1-4
cdr3_nt: TGCGCCAGCAGAGAAGCCAGAACGGAAAAACTGTTTTTT
cdr3_aa: CASREARTEKLFF

v_call: TRBV24-1
clone_size: NA
d_call: NA
j_call: TRBJ2-1
cdr3_nt: TGTGCCACCAGTGACCGTCGCTATGCCAATGAGCAGTTCTTC
cdr3_aa: CATSDRRYANEQFF

v_call: TRBV10-3
clone_size: NA
d_call: NA
j_call: TRBJ1-5
cdr3_nt: TGTGCCATCGGTAGTGTGGTTGGTCCCAATCAGCCCCAGCATTTT
cdr3_aa: CAIGSVVGPNQPQHF

v_call: TRBV28
clone_size: NA
d_call: NA
j_call: TRBJ1-6
cdr3_nt: TGTGCCAGCAGTCTCCGACAGGAGATATCACCCCTCCACTTT
cdr3_aa: CASSLRQEISPLHF

v_call: TRBV29-1
clone_size: NA
d_call: NA
j_call: TRBJ1-5
cdr3_nt: TGCAGCGTTGGAGCCCTGGAGGGTCAGCCCCAGCATTTT
cdr3_aa: CSVGALEGQPQHF

v_call: TRBV19
clone_size: once
d_call: NA
j_call: TRBJ1-1
cdr3_nt: TGTGCCAGTAGGCCGACAGCGAACACTGAAGCTTTCTTT
cdr3_aa: CASRPTANTEAFF

v_call: TRBV28
clone_size: NA
d_call: NA
j_call: TRBJ2-6
cdr3_nt: TGTGCCAGCAGTTTTGGCTCTGGGGCCAACGTCCTGACTTTC
cdr3_aa: CASSFGSGANVLTF

v_call: TRBV2
clone_size: once
d_call: NA
j_call: TRBJ1-4
cdr3_nt: TGTGCCAGCAGTGAAGGCTGGGTTCGAGAAAAACTGTTTTTT
cdr3_aa: CASSEGWVREKLFF

v_call: TRBV24-1
clone_size: NA
d_call: NA
j_call: TRBJ2-7
cdr3_nt: TGTGCCACCAGTGACTCGGCCACCGACGAGCAGTACTTC
cdr3_aa: CATSDSATDEQYF

v_call: TRBV10-3
clone_size: NA
d_call: NA
j_call: TRBJ2-7
cdr3_nt: TGTGCCATCAGTCCCGCGAGGGTCCCCTACGAGCAGTACTTC
cdr3_aa: CAISPARVPYEQYF

v_call: TRBV5-5
clone_size: NA
d_call: TRBD1
j_call: TRBJ1-5
cdr3_nt: TGTGCCAGCAGCTTGGAAGGGACAGGAAGGAATCAGCCCCAGCATTTT
cdr3_aa: CASSLEGTGRNQPQHF

v_call: TRBV27
clone_size: NA
d_call: NA
j_call: TRBJ1-2
cdr3_nt: TGTGCCAGCAGTCAAACAGTCCAGGCAGGTGGCTACACCTTC
cdr3_aa: CASSQTVQAGGYTF

v_call: TRBV28
clone_size: NA
d_call: NA
j_call: TRBJ2-5
cdr3_nt: TGTGCCAGCAGTTCCGGTCAGGGTACCGAGACCCAGTACTTC
cdr3_aa: CASSSGQGTETQYF

v_call: TRBV5-1
clone_size: NA
d_call: NA
j_call: TRBJ2-4
cdr3_nt: TGCGCCAGCAGCTTGGAAGGGAGCGGGGCCAAAAACATTCAGTACTTC
cdr3_aa: CASSLEGSGAKNIQYF

v_call: TRBV5-5
clone_size: NA
d_call: NA
j_call: TRBJ1-1
cdr3_nt: TGTGCCAGCAGCCCCGGCAGATTTGACACTGAAGCTTTCTTT
cdr3_aa: CASSPGRFDTEAFF

v_call: TRBV29-1
clone_size: NA
d_call: TRBD1
j_call: TRBJ1-1
cdr3_nt: TGCAGCGCGACAGGGGACTTCACTGAAGCTTTCTTT
cdr3_aa: CSATGDFTEAFF

v_call: TRBV2
clone_size: NA
d_call: NA
j_call: TRBJ1-1
cdr3_nt: TGTGCCAGCAGTTTTTCAGGAATTGAAGCTTTCTTT
cdr3_aa: CASSFSGIEAFF

v_call: TRBV5-1
clone_size: once
d_call: NA
j_call: TRBJ1-1
cdr3_nt: TGCGCCAGCAGCCAGTGGGGGGAGATGAACACTGAAGCTTTCTTT
cdr3_aa: CASSQWGEMNTEAFF

v_call: TRBV7-9
clone_size: NA
d_call: NA
j_call: TRBJ2-1
cdr3_nt: TGTGCCAGCAGCGTGACGACTAGCAATGAGCAGTTCTTC
cdr3_aa: CASSVTTSNEQFF

v_call: TRBV7-6
clone_size: NA
d_call: TRBD2
j_call: TRBJ2-3
cdr3_nt: TGTGCCTCAAGCTTAATGAGTAGCGGGGCAGATACGCAGTATTTT
cdr3_aa: CASSLMSSGADTQYF

v_call: TRBV16
clone_size: NA
d_call: NA
j_call: TRBJ1-3
cdr3_nt: TGTGCCAGCAGCCAATCCGGGGCTGGAAACACCATATATTTT
cdr3_aa: CASSQSGAGNTIYF

v_call: TRBV28
clone_size: once
d_call: TRBD2
j_call: TRBJ2-7
cdr3_nt: TGTGCCAGCAGTCCCAGACTATCTTTTTCTAGCGGGATCTACGAGCAGTACTTC
cdr3_aa: CASSPRLSFSSGIYEQYF

v_call: TRBV7-2
clone_size: NA
d_call: TRBD2
j_call: TRBJ2-7
cdr3_nt: TGTGCCAGCAGCTTTGGGACTAGCGGGGCACCCTACGAGCAGTACTTC
cdr3_aa: CASSFGTSGAPYEQYF

v_call: TRBV7-3
clone_size: NA
d_call: NA
j_call: TRBJ2-1
cdr3_nt: TGTGCCAGCAGCTCGCCAGGCTCCTACAATGAGCAGTTCTTC
cdr3_aa: CASSSPGSYNEQFF

v_call: TRBV7-9
clone_size: NA
d_call: TRBD1
j_call: TRBJ1-1
cdr3_nt: TGTGCCAGCAGCTCAGGGGGAACTGAAGCTTTCTTT
cdr3_aa: CASSSGGTEAFF

v_call: TRBV28
clone_size: NA
d_call: NA
j_call: TRBJ1-2
cdr3_nt: TGTGCCAGCAGTTTAGGAACATACAGTGACTATGGCTACACCTTC
cdr3_aa: CASSLGTYSDYGYTF

v_call: TRBV7-8
clone_size: NA
d_call: TRBD1
j_call: TRBJ1-1
cdr3_nt: TGTGCCAGCAGCGCGGACAGGGCCACTGAAGCTTTCTTT
cdr3_aa: CASSADRATEAFF

v_call: TRBV11-3
clone_size: once
d_call: NA
j_call: TRBJ2-2
cdr3_nt: TGTGCCAGCAGCTTAGAAGGGACGGTGAACACCGGGGAGCTGTTTTTT
cdr3_aa: CASSLEGTVNTGELFF

v_call: TRBV5-1
clone_size: NA
d_call: NA
j_call: TRBJ1-1
cdr3_nt: TGCGCCAGCAGCTTGCCCGGACACCAGGGGGCTTTCTTT
cdr3_aa: CASSLPGHQGAFF

v_call: TRBV9
clone_size: NA
d_call: NA
j_call: TRBJ1-3
cdr3_nt: TGTGCCAGCAGCGTCACAAGCTCTGGAAACACCATATATTTT
cdr3_aa: CASSVTSSGNTIYF

v_call: TRBV2
clone_size: NA
d_call: TRBD2
j_call: TRBJ2-7
cdr3_nt: TGTGCCAGCAGGGAACTAGCGGGGGGCTCCTACGAGCAGTACTTC
cdr3_aa: CASRELAGGSYEQYF

v_call: TRBV7-2
clone_size: NA
d_call: TRBD1
j_call: TRBJ1-2
cdr3_nt: TGTGCCAGCAGCTACCTCCGGGACAGGGGCGCCGGTGGCTACACCTTC
cdr3_aa: CASSYLRDRGAGGYTF

v_call: TRBV9
clone_size: NA
d_call: NA
j_call: TRBJ2-1
cdr3_nt: TGTGCCAGCAGCGTAGCAGGGGACCACTACAATGAGCAGTTCTTC
cdr3_aa: CASSVAGDHYNEQFF

v_call: TRBV10-2
clone_size: NA
d_call: NA
j_call: TRBJ1-5
cdr3_nt: TGCGCCAGCAGGGACGGTCCTAGCAATCAGCCCCAGCATTTT
cdr3_aa: CASRDGPSNQPQHF

v_call: TRBV10-3
clone_size: NA
d_call: TRBD2
j_call: TRBJ2-1
cdr3_nt: TGTGCCATCAGTGATATCATGAGCGGGAGGAACGATGAGCAGTTCTTC
cdr3_aa: CAISDIMSGRNDEQFF

v_call: TRBV6-1
clone_size: NA
d_call: NA
j_call: TRBJ2-7
cdr3_nt: TGTGCCAGCAGTGAATCCCTCGGGACCGCCTACGAGCAGTACTTC
cdr3_aa: CASSESLGTAYEQYF

v_call: TRBV27
clone_size: once
d_call: NA
j_call: TRBJ1-5
cdr3_nt: TGTGCCAGCACCAACATGGATAGCAATCAGCCTCAGCATTTT
cdr3_aa: CASTNMDSNQPQHF

v_call: TRBV7-3
clone_size: NA
d_call: NA
j_call: TRBJ1-1
cdr3_nt: TGTGCCAGCAGCTCGCCAGGGGTCACTGAAGCTTTCTTT
cdr3_aa: CASSSPGVTEAFF

v_call: TRBV6-5
clone_size: NA
d_call: NA
j_call: TRBJ1-4
cdr3_nt: TGTGCCAGCAGTTACGTCGGGGCAGGGGAGAATGAAAAACTGTTTTTT
cdr3_aa: CASSYVGAGENEKLFF

v_call: TRBV2
clone_size: NA
d_call: NA
j_call: TRBJ2-7
cdr3_nt: TGTGCCACTAAGGGAGCGACCTCCTACGAGCAGTACTTC
cdr3_aa: CATKGATSYEQYF

v_call: TRBV5-4
clone_size: NA
d_call: TRBD1
j_call: TRBJ1-6
cdr3_nt: TGTGCCAGCAGCCGGGACAGGAATTCACCCCTCCACTTT
cdr3_aa: CASSRDRNSPLHF

v_call: TRBV6-2/TRBV6-3
clone_size: NA
d_call: NA
j_call: TRBJ1-5
cdr3_nt: TGTGCCAGCAGTCAACCCTTTCCTCAGCCCCAGCATTTT
cdr3_aa: CASSQPFPQPQHF

v_call: TRBV6-5
clone_size: NA
d_call: NA
j_call: TRBJ1-6
cdr3_nt: TGTGCCAGCAGCCTCCGGACAGTTGATAATTCACCCCTCCACTTT
cdr3_aa: CASSLRTVDNSPLHF

v_call: TRBV5-1
clone_size: NA
d_call: TRBD2
j_call: TRBJ2-7
cdr3_nt: TGCGCCAGCAGCTTATACACCGGGACTAGCGGGAGAAGGAACGAGCAGTACTTC
cdr3_aa: CASSLYTGTSGRRNEQYF

v_call: TRBV19
clone_size: many
d_call: NA
j_call: TRBJ1-1
cdr3_nt: TGTGCCAGTAGCGACACGACAGCCGAAGCTTTCTTT
cdr3_aa: CASSDTTAEAFF

v_call: TRBV7-8
clone_size: NA
d_call: NA
j_call: TRBJ1-1
cdr3_nt: TGTGCCAGCAGAGGCTGGTTTTCGACAGGAGGAGCTTTCTTT
cdr3_aa: CASRGWFSTGGAFF

v_call: TRBV29-1
clone_size: NA
d_call: TRBD2
j_call: TRBJ2-6
cdr3_nt: TGCAGCGTTGTCGGGGGGGTCTCTGGGGCCAACGTCCTGACTTTC
cdr3_aa: CSVVGGVSGANVLTF

v_call: TRBV10-3
clone_size: NA
d_call: TRBD2
j_call: TRBJ2-5
cdr3_nt: TGTGCCATCAGTGACCGGCTAGCGGGCTTCCAAGAGACCCAGTACTTC
cdr3_aa: CAISDRLAGFQETQYF

v_call: TRBV18
clone_size: once
d_call: NA
j_call: TRBJ1-1
cdr3_nt: TGTGCCAGCTCACCAATGACCTCGAGTACTGAAGCTTTCTTT
cdr3_aa: CASSPMTSSTEAFF

v_call: TRBV6-5
clone_size: NA
d_call: TRBD2
j_call: TRBJ2-7
cdr3_nt: TGTGCCAGCAGCTCCGGACTAGCGAGTGCCATTGAGCAGTACTTC
cdr3_aa: CASSSGLASAIEQYF

v_call: TRBV14
clone_size: NA
d_call: NA
j_call: TRBJ2-7
cdr3_nt: TGTGCCAGCAGCCAAGATGGGGCCAGTGGCTCCTACGAGCAGTACTTC
cdr3_aa: CASSQDGASGSYEQYF

v_call: TRBV7-9
clone_size: NA
d_call: NA
j_call: TRBJ1-6
cdr3_nt: TGTGCCAGCAGCTTAGCGACCCGGACTTCACCCCTCCACTTT
cdr3_aa: CASSLATRTSPLHF

v_call: TRBV11-2
clone_size: once
d_call: NA
j_call: TRBJ1-2
cdr3_nt: TGTGCCAGCAGCTTAGTGGGTGTCGGGTTAGCTAACTATGGCTACACCTTC
cdr3_aa: CASSLVGVGLANYGYTF

v_call: TRBV9
clone_size: NA
d_call: TRBD1
j_call: TRBJ1-3
cdr3_nt: TGTGCCAGCAGCGCGCGGACAGGACGCGGAAACACCATATATTTT
cdr3_aa: CASSARTGRGNTIYF

v_call: TRBV19
clone_size: NA
d_call: NA
j_call: TRBJ2-4
cdr3_nt: TGTGCCAGTAGTATGGTGACAGCCCCTTTGGTAGCCAAAAACATTCAGTACTTC
cdr3_aa: CASSMVTAPLVAKNIQYF

v_call: TRBV9
clone_size: NA
d_call: TRBD1
j_call: TRBJ2-3
cdr3_nt: TGTGCCAGCAGCCCGAGGACAGGCCACTCTAGCACAGATACGCAGTATTTT
cdr3_aa: CASSPRTGHSSTDTQYF

v_call: TRBV19
clone_size: NA
d_call: NA
j_call: TRBJ1-6
cdr3_nt: TGTGCCAGTAGCCCGATTAATTCACCCCTCCACTTT
cdr3_aa: CASSPINSPLHF

v_call: TRBV30
clone_size: few
d_call: NA
j_call: TRBJ1-5
cdr3_nt: TGTGCCTGGAGCGGCGGAGGAGTTCAGCCCCAGCATTTT
cdr3_aa: CAWSGGGVQPQHF

v_call: TRBV5-1
clone_size: NA
d_call: NA
j_call: TRBJ1-6
cdr3_nt: TGCGCCAGCAGATCAAATTACGGGACGATAACAGGTTCACCCCTCCACTTT
cdr3_aa: CASRSNYGTITGSPLHF